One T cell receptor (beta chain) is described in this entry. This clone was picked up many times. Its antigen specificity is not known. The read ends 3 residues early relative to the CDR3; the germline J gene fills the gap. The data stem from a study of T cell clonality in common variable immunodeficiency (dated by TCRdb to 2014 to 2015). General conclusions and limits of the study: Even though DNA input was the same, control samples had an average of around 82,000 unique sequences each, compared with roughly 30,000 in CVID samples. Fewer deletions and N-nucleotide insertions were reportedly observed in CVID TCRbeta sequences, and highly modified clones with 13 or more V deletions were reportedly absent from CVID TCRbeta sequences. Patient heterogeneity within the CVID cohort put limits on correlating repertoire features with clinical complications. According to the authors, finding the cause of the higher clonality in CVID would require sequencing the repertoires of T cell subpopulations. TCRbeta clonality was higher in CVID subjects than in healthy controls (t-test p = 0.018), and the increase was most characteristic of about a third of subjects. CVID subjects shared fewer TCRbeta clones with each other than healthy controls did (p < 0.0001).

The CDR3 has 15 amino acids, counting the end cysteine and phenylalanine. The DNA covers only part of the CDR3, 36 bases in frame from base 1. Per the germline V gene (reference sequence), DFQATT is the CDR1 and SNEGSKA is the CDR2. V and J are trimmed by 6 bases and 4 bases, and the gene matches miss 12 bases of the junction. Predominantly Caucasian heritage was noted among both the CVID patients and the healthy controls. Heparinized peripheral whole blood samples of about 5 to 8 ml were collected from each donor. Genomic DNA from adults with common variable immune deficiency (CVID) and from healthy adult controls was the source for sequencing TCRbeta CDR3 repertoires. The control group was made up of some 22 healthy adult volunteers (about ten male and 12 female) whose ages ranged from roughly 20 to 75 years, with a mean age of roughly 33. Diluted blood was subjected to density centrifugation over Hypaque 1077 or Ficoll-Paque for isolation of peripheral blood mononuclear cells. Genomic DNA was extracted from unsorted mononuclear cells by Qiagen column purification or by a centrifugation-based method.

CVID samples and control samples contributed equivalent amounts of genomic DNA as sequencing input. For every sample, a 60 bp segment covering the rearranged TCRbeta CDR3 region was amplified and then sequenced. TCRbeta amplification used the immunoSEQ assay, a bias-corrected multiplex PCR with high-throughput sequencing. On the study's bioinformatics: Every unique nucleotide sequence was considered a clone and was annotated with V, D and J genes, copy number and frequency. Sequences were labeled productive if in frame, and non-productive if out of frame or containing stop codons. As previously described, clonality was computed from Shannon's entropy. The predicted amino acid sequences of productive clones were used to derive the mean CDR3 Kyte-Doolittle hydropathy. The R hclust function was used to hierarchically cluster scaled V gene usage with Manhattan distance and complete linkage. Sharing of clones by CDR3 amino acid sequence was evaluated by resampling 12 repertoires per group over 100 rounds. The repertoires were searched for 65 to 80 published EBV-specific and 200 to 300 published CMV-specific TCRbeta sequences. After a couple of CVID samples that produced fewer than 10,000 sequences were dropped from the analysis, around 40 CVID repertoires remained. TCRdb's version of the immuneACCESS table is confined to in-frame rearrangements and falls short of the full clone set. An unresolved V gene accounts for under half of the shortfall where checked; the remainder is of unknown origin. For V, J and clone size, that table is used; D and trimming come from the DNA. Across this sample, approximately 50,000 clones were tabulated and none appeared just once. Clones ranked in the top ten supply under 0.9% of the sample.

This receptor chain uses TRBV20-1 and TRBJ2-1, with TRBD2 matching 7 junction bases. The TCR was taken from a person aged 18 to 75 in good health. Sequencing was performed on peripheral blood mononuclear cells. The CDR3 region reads CSANSGRGSYNEQFF. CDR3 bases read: TGCAGTGCCAACTCGGGGCGGGGGTCTTACAATGAG.